This T cell receptor (beta chain) is drawn from a study of blood T cell repertoires in COVID-19. Study context: Acute and convalescent COVID-19 samples came from the United States, Italy and Spain.

The ends were cut back, 1 base at V and 0 bases at J, with 10 bases in the middle. Germline lookup yields CDR1 SGHAT and CDR2 FQNNGV. CDR3 length: 15 residues. Under the authors' procedure: Amplified reference gene primers provided the basis for estimating nucleated cell counts. TCRdb's table, derived via immunoSEQ multiplex PCR, lists solely in-frame clones and lacks some. The V and J calls and clone size are taken from that table; D and trimming were inferred from the DNA. Found here are tens of thousands of clones, approximately 85% of them singletons; the top ten hold 9% to 10%. V and J are TRBV11-2 and TRBJ2-7; perhaps TRBD1 as D (5 bases). The receptor was derived from a human donor in a cohort sampled during active COVID-19. Input material: peripheral blood. The CDR3 loop reads CASSLGGHRSYEQYF. The CDR3 DNA sequence: TGTGCCAGCAGCTTAGGGGGCCACCGCTCCTACGAGCAGTACTTC.